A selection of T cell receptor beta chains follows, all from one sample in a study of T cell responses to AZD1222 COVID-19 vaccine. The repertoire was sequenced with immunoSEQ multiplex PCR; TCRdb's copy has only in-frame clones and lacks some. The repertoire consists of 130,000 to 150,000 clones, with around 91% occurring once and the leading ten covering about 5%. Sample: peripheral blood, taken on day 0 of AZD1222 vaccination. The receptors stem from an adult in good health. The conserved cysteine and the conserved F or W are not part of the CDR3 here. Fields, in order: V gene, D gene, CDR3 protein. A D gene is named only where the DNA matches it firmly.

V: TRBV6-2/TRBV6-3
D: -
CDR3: ASSGAGKETQY

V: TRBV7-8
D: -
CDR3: ASSSSLVDYEQY

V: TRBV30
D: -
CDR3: AGTRRGSYGYT

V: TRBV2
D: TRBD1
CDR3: ASNYLSGTAYGYT

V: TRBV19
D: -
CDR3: ASSTRQGTDTQY

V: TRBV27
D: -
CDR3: ASSSYSGRTEAF

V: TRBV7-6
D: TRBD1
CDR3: ASSPGTATPDTQY

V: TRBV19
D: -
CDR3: ASSIMSSYEQY

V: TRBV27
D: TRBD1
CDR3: ASSSWRGQAAGQPQH

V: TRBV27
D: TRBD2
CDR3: ASGLAGAYEQY

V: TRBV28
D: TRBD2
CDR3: ASSPRAGGYEQY

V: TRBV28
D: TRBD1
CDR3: ASRPRQGPYEQY

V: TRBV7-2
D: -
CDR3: ASSHSTDEQY

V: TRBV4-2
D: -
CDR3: ASSQGQHNEKLF

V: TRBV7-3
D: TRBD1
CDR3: ASSLTGQGVDTQY

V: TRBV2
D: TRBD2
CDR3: ASGGDSYEQY

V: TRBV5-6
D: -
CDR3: ASSLITETGELF

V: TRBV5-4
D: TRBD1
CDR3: ASSKGTGITEAF

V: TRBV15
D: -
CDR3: ATSRHTGDQIKYEQF

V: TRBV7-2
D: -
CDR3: ASSPLDSREAF

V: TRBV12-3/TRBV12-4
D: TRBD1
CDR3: ASSHRDSYGYT

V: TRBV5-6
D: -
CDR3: ASSLGISSYNEQF

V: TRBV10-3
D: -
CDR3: AISELPGPERQY

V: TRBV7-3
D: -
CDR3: ASSPYEDNEQF

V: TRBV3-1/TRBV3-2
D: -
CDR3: ASSPDWTGELF

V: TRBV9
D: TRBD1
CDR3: ASSGQGDTEAF

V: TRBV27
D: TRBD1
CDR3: ASSPNRGRQETQY

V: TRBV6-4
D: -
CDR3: ASSDGATGELF

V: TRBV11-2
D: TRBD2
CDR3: ASSIGLAGVYEQY

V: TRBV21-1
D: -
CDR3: ASSKRDRDQPQH

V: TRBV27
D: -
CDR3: ASSLLDRRDTQY

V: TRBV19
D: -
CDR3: ASSPRGGRYTEAF

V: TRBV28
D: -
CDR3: ASSLGEGGFYEQY

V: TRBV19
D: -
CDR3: ASSPLKNTEAF

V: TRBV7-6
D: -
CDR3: ASSLGPTAGNTIY

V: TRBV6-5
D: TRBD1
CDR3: ASSISGTGGPEAF

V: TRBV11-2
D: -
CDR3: ASSSGSSRYNEQF

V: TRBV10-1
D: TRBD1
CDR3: ATDRGRNGYT

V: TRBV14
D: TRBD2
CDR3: ASSQISGSPYEQY

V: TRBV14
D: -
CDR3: ASSRSLSGSYEQY

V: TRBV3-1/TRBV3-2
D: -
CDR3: ASSRQTEETQY

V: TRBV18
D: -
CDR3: ASSPRGRNYGYT